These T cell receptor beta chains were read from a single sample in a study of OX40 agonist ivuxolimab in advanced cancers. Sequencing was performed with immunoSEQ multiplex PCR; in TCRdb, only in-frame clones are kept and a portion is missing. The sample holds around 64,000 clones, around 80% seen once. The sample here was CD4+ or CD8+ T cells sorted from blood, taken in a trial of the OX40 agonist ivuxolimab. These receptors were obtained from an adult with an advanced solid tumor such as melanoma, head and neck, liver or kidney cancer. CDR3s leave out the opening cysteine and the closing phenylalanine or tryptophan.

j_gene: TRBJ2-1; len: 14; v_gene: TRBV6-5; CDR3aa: ASSSQAGGPFDEQF
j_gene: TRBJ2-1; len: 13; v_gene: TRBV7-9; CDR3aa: ASGSSGVSYNEQF
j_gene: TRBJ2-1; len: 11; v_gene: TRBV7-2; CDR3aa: ASSFSGRGEQF
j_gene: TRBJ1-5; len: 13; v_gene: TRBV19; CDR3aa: ASSIASLGNQPQH
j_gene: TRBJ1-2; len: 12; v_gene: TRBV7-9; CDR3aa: ASNLGQENYGYT
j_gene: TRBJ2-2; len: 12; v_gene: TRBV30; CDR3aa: AWRLAAYTGELF
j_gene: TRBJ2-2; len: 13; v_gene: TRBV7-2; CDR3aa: ASSLGDRGAGELF
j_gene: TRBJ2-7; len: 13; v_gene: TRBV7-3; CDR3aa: ASSLTRFVTYEQY
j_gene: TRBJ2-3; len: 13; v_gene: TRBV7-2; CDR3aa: ASTQNLGWADTQY
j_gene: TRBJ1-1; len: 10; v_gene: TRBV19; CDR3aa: ASSSRTDEAF
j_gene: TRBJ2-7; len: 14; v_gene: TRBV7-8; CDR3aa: ASSFYSRTFSYEQY
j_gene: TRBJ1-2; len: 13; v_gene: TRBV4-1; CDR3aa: ASSQVIGTGEGYT